Listed below are T cell receptor beta chains from one sample, sequenced in a study of T cell changes during pregnancy in multiple sclerosis. Clones were sequenced by immunoSEQ multiplex PCR, and TCRdb holds only the in-frame ones, with some missing. This table holds fewer than 100,000 clones, about 92% found once. Sequenced material: peripheral blood, taken after pregnancy. These receptors originate from a female donor in good health, enrolled as a control in a pregnancy study. Each CDR3 is given with its conserved first and last residue. Each record gives: J gene, D gene, clone size, V gene, CDR3 protein, CDR3 DNA. A D gene is named only where the DNA matches it firmly. Clone size is stated in some rows and not others, as once, few, many or a class when expanded.

J gene: TRBJ1-6
D gene: .
clone size: .
V gene: TRBV27
CDR3 protein: CASSPTAGWALHF
CDR3 DNA: TGTGCCAGCAGTCCCACGGCGGGGTGGGCCCTCCACTTT

J gene: TRBJ2-2
D gene: TRBD1
clone size: .
V gene: TRBV7-2
CDR3 protein: CASSRQGSAGELFF
CDR3 DNA: TGTGCCAGCAGCCGACAGGGGTCGGCCGGGGAGCTGTTTTTT

J gene: TRBJ2-7
D gene: .
clone size: .
V gene: TRBV4-1
CDR3 protein: CASSQDRTGYEQYF
CDR3 DNA: TGCGCCAGCAGCCAAGACCGAACAGGATACGAGCAGTACTTC

J gene: TRBJ2-5
D gene: .
clone size: .
V gene: TRBV4-2
CDR3 protein: CASSHTGSQETQYF
CDR3 DNA: TGTGCCAGCAGCCATACCGGGAGTCAAGAGACCCAGTACTTC

J gene: TRBJ1-1
D gene: .
clone size: .
V gene: TRBV28
CDR3 protein: CASSPTGHLENTEAFF
CDR3 DNA: TGTGCCAGCAGTCCCACCGGACACCTGGAGAACACTGAAGCTTTCTTT

J gene: TRBJ2-7
D gene: .
clone size: .
V gene: TRBV28
CDR3 protein: CASSLGTSYEQYF
CDR3 DNA: TGTGCCAGCAGTTTAGGCACCTCCTACGAGCAGTACTTC

J gene: TRBJ2-1
D gene: TRBD2
clone size: .
V gene: TRBV14
CDR3 protein: CASSRHTSGGDEQFF
CDR3 DNA: TGTGCCAGCAGCCGGCACACTAGCGGGGGGGATGAGCAGTTCTTC

J gene: TRBJ1-2
D gene: TRBD1
clone size: .
V gene: TRBV2
CDR3 protein: CASSARPADRGPNYGYTF
CDR3 DNA: TGTGCCAGCAGCGCTCGGCCCGCGGACAGGGGGCCTAACTATGGCTACACCTTC

J gene: TRBJ2-1
D gene: .
clone size: .
V gene: TRBV10-3
CDR3 protein: CAIGGRYNEQFF
CDR3 DNA: TGTGCCATCGGGGGCCGATACAATGAGCAGTTCTTC

J gene: TRBJ1-2
D gene: .
clone size: .
V gene: TRBV7-3
CDR3 protein: CASSSRGEPRYGYTF
CDR3 DNA: TGTGCCAGCAGCTCCCGGGGGGAACCACGGTATGGCTACACCTTC

J gene: TRBJ2-3
D gene: .
clone size: .
V gene: TRBV12-5
CDR3 protein: CASGLKRGSPTIYTDTQYF
CDR3 DNA: TGTGCTAGTGGTTTGAAGAGGGGGTCTCCCACCATCTACACAGATACGCAGTATTTT

J gene: TRBJ1-6
D gene: .
clone size: .
V gene: TRBV6-5
CDR3 protein: CASSAYGGWTPLHF
CDR3 DNA: TGTGCCAGCAGTGCCTACGGGGGGTGGACACCCCTCCACTTT

J gene: TRBJ2-7
D gene: TRBD2
clone size: .
V gene: TRBV18
CDR3 protein: CASSLGLAAGEQYF
CDR3 DNA: TGTGCCAGCTCATTGGGACTAGCGGCGGGGGAGCAGTACTTC

J gene: TRBJ2-2
D gene: TRBD2
clone size: .
V gene: TRBV4-2
CDR3 protein: CASSDTGVAGVFGELFF
CDR3 DNA: TGTGCCAGCAGCGACACCGGTGTAGCGGGGGTTTTCGGGGAGCTGTTTTTT

J gene: TRBJ2-1
D gene: .
clone size: .
V gene: TRBV29-1
CDR3 protein: CSVEVRDNEQFF
CDR3 DNA: TGCAGCGTTGAGGTCCGGGACAATGAGCAGTTCTTC

J gene: TRBJ2-2
D gene: TRBD2
clone size: .
V gene: TRBV19
CDR3 protein: CASSVGTSRRELFF
CDR3 DNA: TGTGCCAGTAGCGTCGGGACTAGCCGGCGGGAGCTGTTTTTT

J gene: TRBJ2-3
D gene: .
clone size: .
V gene: TRBV10-3
CDR3 protein: CAISELQRESVYTQYF
CDR3 DNA: TGTGCCATCAGTGAGCTTCAAAGGGAGTCGGTTTATACGCAGTATTTT

J gene: TRBJ2-7
D gene: .
clone size: .
V gene: TRBV20-1
CDR3 protein: CSGMLREKKYF
CDR3 DNA: TGCAGTGGCATGCTCCGGGAGAAAAAGTACTTC

J gene: TRBJ2-1
D gene: .
clone size: .
V gene: TRBV19
CDR3 protein: CASSIGLDLHEQFF
CDR3 DNA: TGTGCCAGTAGTATAGGACTCGACTTACATGAGCAGTTCTTC

J gene: TRBJ1-1
D gene: TRBD1
clone size: few
V gene: TRBV7-2
CDR3 protein: CASSLTRQGSAFF
CDR3 DNA: TGTGCCAGCAGCTTAACTAGACAGGGGAGCGCTTTCTTT

J gene: TRBJ2-7
D gene: TRBD2
clone size: .
V gene: TRBV19
CDR3 protein: CASSPPGASGYYEQYF
CDR3 DNA: TGTGCCAGTAGTCCTCCTGGGGCTAGCGGATACTACGAGCAGTACTTC

J gene: TRBJ2-3
D gene: TRBD2
clone size: .
V gene: TRBV10-3
CDR3 protein: CATETSGTDTQYF
CDR3 DNA: TGTGCCACCGAGACTAGCGGCACAGATACGCAGTATTTT

J gene: TRBJ2-7
D gene: .
clone size: .
V gene: TRBV14
CDR3 protein: CASSQDLRLEQYF
CDR3 DNA: TGTGCCAGCAGCCAAGATCTGAGACTCGAGCAGTACTTC

J gene: TRBJ2-5
D gene: TRBD2
clone size: .
V gene: TRBV28
CDR3 protein: CASRTRLAVETQYF
CDR3 DNA: TGTGCCAGCAGAACCCGACTAGCAGTAGAGACCCAGTACTTC

J gene: TRBJ2-7
D gene: TRBD2
clone size: once
V gene: TRBV9
CDR3 protein: CASGGLDSYEQYF
CDR3 DNA: TGTGCCAGCGGAGGACTAGACTCCTACGAGCAGTACTTC

J gene: TRBJ2-1
D gene: TRBD1
clone size: .
V gene: TRBV15
CDR3 protein: CATSKKTGTGGYNEQFF
CDR3 DNA: TGTGCCACCAGCAAAAAGACCGGGACAGGGGGATACAATGAGCAGTTCTTC

J gene: TRBJ1-2
D gene: TRBD1
clone size: .
V gene: TRBV27
CDR3 protein: CASSFFTGDF
CDR3 DNA: TGTGCCAGCAGTTTTTTCACAGGGGACTTC

J gene: TRBJ2-5
D gene: TRBD2
clone size: .
V gene: TRBV4-1
CDR3 protein: CASSPRTSEETQYF
CDR3 DNA: TGCGCCAGCAGCCCTCGGACTAGCGAAGAGACCCAGTACTTC

J gene: TRBJ1-2
D gene: TRBD1
clone size: .
V gene: TRBV7-9
CDR3 protein: CASSSVTRTGGVYGYTF
CDR3 DNA: TGTGCCAGCAGCTCGGTCACTCGGACAGGAGGGGTCTATGGCTACACCTTC

J gene: TRBJ1-1
D gene: .
clone size: .
V gene: TRBV2
CDR3 protein: CASNRNGQLNTEAFF
CDR3 DNA: TGTGCCAGCAACCGAAATGGGCAGCTGAACACTGAAGCTTTCTTT

J gene: TRBJ2-1
D gene: TRBD2
clone size: .
V gene: TRBV5-6
CDR3 protein: CASSLGTSYNEQFF
CDR3 DNA: TGTGCCAGCAGCTTGGGGACTAGTTACAATGAGCAGTTCTTC

J gene: TRBJ1-1
D gene: .
clone size: .
V gene: TRBV7-2
CDR3 protein: CASSLVEGAVNTEAFF
CDR3 DNA: TGTGCCAGCAGCTTAGTCGAAGGGGCGGTGAACACTGAAGCTTTCTTT

J gene: TRBJ1-1
D gene: .
clone size: .
V gene: TRBV9
CDR3 protein: CASSVGQPGAGNTEAFF
CDR3 DNA: TGTGCCAGCAGCGTAGGTCAGCCAGGGGCGGGGAACACTGAAGCTTTCTTT

J gene: TRBJ2-7
D gene: TRBD2
clone size: .
V gene: TRBV28
CDR3 protein: CASKVAGNLEQYF
CDR3 DNA: TGTGCCAGCAAGGTAGCGGGAAATCTGGAGCAGTACTTC

J gene: TRBJ1-2
D gene: TRBD1
clone size: .
V gene: TRBV13
CDR3 protein: CASSLRGQGNNYGYTF
CDR3 DNA: TGTGCCAGCAGCTTAAGGGGGCAGGGGAACAACTATGGCTACACCTTC

J gene: TRBJ2-1
D gene: TRBD2
clone size: few
V gene: TRBV19
CDR3 protein: CASVSGLAGGLNEQFF
CDR3 DNA: TGTGCCAGTGTATCTGGACTAGCGGGAGGGTTAAATGAGCAGTTCTTC

J gene: TRBJ1-2
D gene: TRBD1
clone size: .
V gene: TRBV10-3
CDR3 protein: CAISPGTGTYGYTF
CDR3 DNA: TGTGCCATCAGTCCCGGGACAGGGACCTATGGCTACACCTTC

J gene: TRBJ2-5
D gene: .
clone size: .
V gene: TRBV11-2
CDR3 protein: CASSFDTAQETQYF
CDR3 DNA: TGTGCCAGCAGCTTTGATACAGCACAAGAGACCCAGTACTTC

J gene: TRBJ1-2
D gene: .
clone size: .
V gene: TRBV6-6
CDR3 protein: CASSYSSSGWGYTF
CDR3 DNA: TGTGCCAGCAGTTACTCGTCATCAGGGTGGGGCTACACCTTC

J gene: TRBJ1-6
D gene: .
clone size: .
V gene: TRBV30
CDR3 protein: CAWDRRRTYNSPLHF
CDR3 DNA: TGTGCCTGGGACAGGCGTAGGACCTATAATTCACCCCTCCACTTT

J gene: TRBJ2-2
D gene: .
clone size: .
V gene: TRBV19
CDR3 protein: CASSRRWTARAGTGELFF
CDR3 DNA: TGTGCCAGTAGCAGACGTTGGACAGCCCGGGCTGGGACCGGGGAGCTGTTTTTT

J gene: TRBJ2-5
D gene: .
clone size: .
V gene: TRBV28
CDR3 protein: CASSPGFVAPREETQYF
CDR3 DNA: TGTGCCAGCAGTCCGGGGTTTGTGGCGCCAAGGGAAGAGACCCAGTACTTC

J gene: TRBJ2-1
D gene: .
clone size: .
V gene: TRBV5-1
CDR3 protein: CASSGRGNEQFF
CDR3 DNA: TGCGCCAGCAGCGGCAGAGGGAATGAGCAGTTCTTC

J gene: TRBJ1-1
D gene: .
clone size: few
V gene: TRBV7-2
CDR3 protein: CASSSGQNTEAFF
CDR3 DNA: TGTGCCAGCAGCTCGGGACAGAACACTGAAGCTTTCTTT

J gene: TRBJ2-3
D gene: TRBD2
clone size: .
V gene: TRBV5-6
CDR3 protein: CASSRLAGGPGDTQYF
CDR3 DNA: TGTGCCAGCAGCAGACTAGCGGGAGGGCCCGGAGATACGCAGTATTTT

J gene: TRBJ2-5
D gene: TRBD2
clone size: .
V gene: TRBV25-1
CDR3 protein: CATGLAGGGETQYF
CDR3 DNA: TGTGCCACTGGACTAGCGGGAGGTGGAGAGACCCAGTACTTC

J gene: TRBJ2-1
D gene: .
clone size: .
V gene: TRBV2
CDR3 protein: CASRAGVYTEQFF
CDR3 DNA: TGTGCCAGCAGGGCAGGGGTTTACACGGAGCAGTTCTTC

J gene: TRBJ2-3
D gene: TRBD2
clone size: .
V gene: TRBV7-8
CDR3 protein: CASRSLAGGPTDTQYF
CDR3 DNA: TGTGCCAGCAGGTCACTAGCGGGGGGGCCGACAGATACGCAGTATTTT

J gene: TRBJ2-7
D gene: .
clone size: .
V gene: TRBV11-2
CDR3 protein: CASSPHGTYEQYF
CDR3 DNA: TGTGCCAGCAGCCCACACGGGACCTACGAGCAGTACTTC

J gene: TRBJ2-3
D gene: TRBD2
clone size: .
V gene: TRBV6-1
CDR3 protein: CASSETSGGPGLTDTQYF
CDR3 DNA: TGTGCCAGCAGTGAGACTAGCGGGGGGCCAGGTCTCACAGATACGCAGTATTTT

J gene: TRBJ2-7
D gene: .
clone size: .
V gene: TRBV29-1
CDR3 protein: CSVTSGEHPNEQYF
CDR3 DNA: TGCAGCGTTACAAGCGGTGAGCACCCCAACGAGCAGTACTTC

J gene: TRBJ1-2
D gene: .
clone size: once
V gene: TRBV29-1
CDR3 protein: CSVEGGQLANYGYTF
CDR3 DNA: TGCAGCGTTGAAGGTGGACAGTTAGCTAACTATGGCTACACCTTC

J gene: TRBJ1-2
D gene: .
clone size: .
V gene: TRBV18
CDR3 protein: CASSPTTLYGYTF
CDR3 DNA: TGTGCCAGCTCGCCCACAACGCTCTATGGCTACACCTTC

J gene: TRBJ1-5
D gene: TRBD1
clone size: .
V gene: TRBV9
CDR3 protein: CASSSAGQGHQPQHF
CDR3 DNA: TGTGCCAGCAGCTCGGCGGGACAGGGCCATCAGCCCCAGCATTTT

J gene: TRBJ2-7
D gene: .
clone size: .
V gene: TRBV7-2
CDR3 protein: CASSFVGQEPYEQYF
CDR3 DNA: TGTGCCAGCAGCTTTGTTGGACAAGAGCCCTACGAGCAGTACTTC

J gene: TRBJ2-1
D gene: .
clone size: .
V gene: TRBV19
CDR3 protein: CATGGTGDRNEQFF
CDR3 DNA: TGTGCCACCGGAGGGACTGGGGACCGAAATGAGCAGTTCTTC